This T cell receptor (beta chain) was captured in a study of OX40 agonist ivuxolimab in advanced cancers. About the study: Mean age approximately 61 years, range 23 to 79; 82.7% male.

Study results and caveats: At doses 0.1 to 3.0 mg/kg, CD4+ and CD8+ clones expanded.

Anyone with autoimmune disease history or systemic immunosuppression was excluded. Sequencing used immunoSEQ multiplex PCR; TCRdb keeps in-frame clones, though not all of them. In the table there are 25,000 to 35,000 clones, roughly 89% of which are singletons. To note about this clone: What it recognizes is unknown.

The sequenced sample was CD4+ or CD8+ T cells sorted from blood, obtained in a trial of the OX40 agonist ivuxolimab. The clonotype was recovered from an adult with an advanced solid tumor such as melanoma, head and neck, liver or kidney cancer.

The CDR3 region is CASSSNSRLVSASYNEQFF. For the CDR3, the DNA is TGTGCCAGCAGCAGCAATTCCCGACTAGTTTCGGCATCCTACAATGAGCAGTTCTTC. The V and J genes are TRBV28 and TRBJ2-1, with a weak D call TRBD2 (6 bases). The germline V gene encodes CDR1 MDHEN and CDR2 SYDVKM. The CDR3 contains 19 residues. V lost 6 bases and J lost 1, with 25 bases in between. The whole variable domain, filled in from reference TRBV28 and TRBJ2-1, reads DVKVTQSSRYLVKRTGEKVFLECVQDMDHENMFWYRQDPGLGLRLIYFSYDVKMKEKGDIPEGYSVSREKKERFSLILESASTNQTSMYLCASSSNSRLVSASYNEQFFGPGTRLTVL.